This T cell receptor (beta chain) was sequenced for a study of cytomegalovirus exposure and HLA in healthy donors. About the research overall: A prior study identified approximately 120 million unique TCR beta sequences from roughly 180 million T cells.

In the case of this clone: Its antigen is undetermined.

Per the germline V gene, CDR1 is LGHNT and CDR2 is FRNRAP. Trimming cost V 3 bases and J 4 bases; bases outside gene matches: 7. The length of the CDR3 is 16 residues. Amplification used 60 Vbeta primers and 13 Jbeta primers. Some clones are missing from TCRdb's copy, which holds only in-frame ones; the method was immunoSEQ multiplex PCR. Here the sample spans around 220,000 clones, 70% to 80% being singletons. Study-wide points: A list of about 160 TCR beta chains associated with cytomegalovirus was given.

V gene TRBV12-5 combines with J gene TRBJ2-7, with 12 bases matching TRBD2. The origin of this receptor is a girl aged 2 to 10 in good health and CMV-seronegative. Sequencing input: PBMCs. The CDR3 DNA is TGTGCTAGTGGTTTAAACGGACTAGCGGGGTGGTACGAGCAGTACTTC. Amino acids: CASGLNGLAGWYEQYF.